This T cell receptor beta chain stems from a study of T cell repertoires in cytomegalovirus infection (dated by TCRdb to about 2019). Regarding the complete study: Peptide stimulations targeted recently identified HLA-C-restricted CMV epitopes, whose presentation resists viral immunomodulation, together with well-studied HLA-B-restricted epitopes. Donor HLA type was relevant to the analysis, as public TCR beta signatures indicated carriage of CMV infection together with the matching HLA type.

As to this clonotype: Its antigen remains undetermined. Nothing much larger sits one base from this clone, and base qualities are not available.

The listed sequencing device is Illumina HiSeq 1500. TCRdb passed the public sequencing reads through fastp at Q25 and MiXCR, retaining productive beta sequences. When rows share a CDR3 protein, they turn into one entry using the most common DNA and genes. The sample has some 920,000 distinct CDR3 sequences on record, around 30% of them singletons. Over 13% of the sample is taken by the ten largest. Study-wide conclusions, independent of this receptor: In both this cohort and an independent cohort of 300 to 450 donors, the cumulative frequency of public TCR beta family members distinguished carriers of CMV infection plus the relevant HLA type. The ex vivo response was dominated by HLA-C-restricted CMV-specific TCR beta clonotypes, which also provided the single most frequent clonotype in two of eight donors.

This specimen's treatment or condition label, per the study, means: in vitro stimulation with specific CMV peptide epitopes to enrich CMV-specific T cells. The sample here was cultured CD8+ T cells from PBMCs, taken from culture after CMV antigen stimulation. The source is a human donor in good health (CMV status not recorded). Some clones in this sample may be carry-over from other donors' samples.

The nucleotide sequence reads TGTGCCACCAGCGGATTACCCGGGGCTAGGGCTGGAAACACCATATATTTT. Its translation is CATSGLPGARAGNTIYF. The chain links TRBV15 with TRBJ1-3; the D gene is perhaps TRBD1, from 5 matching bases. Sequences LNHNV (CDR1) and YYDKDF (CDR2) are obtained from the germline V gene (reference sequence). The CDR3 spans 17 residues, from the cysteine through the phenylalanine. The only DNA kept is the CDR3, 51 bases in frame from the first base. Trimming removed 5 bases from V and 2 bases from J, leaving 19 bases between the germline ends.